This TCR beta chain was captured in a study of T cell repertoires in aging, cancer and after chemotherapy. Points on this clonotype: Its antigen remains unidentified.

Rearranged V-D-J TRB sequences were amplified with a mixed TRB-A/B primer pool. Each CDR3 protein gets one entry after TCRdb re-called the multiplex PCR reads with MiXCR. In the table there are about 2,000 distinct CDR3 sequences, 36% of which are singletons. Amplification of TCR beta used genomic DNA extracted from peripheral blood. This CDR3 region has 14 residues. V was pared by 9 bases and J by 5 bases, with 16 bases between. Germline CDR1 KGHDR, CDR2 SFDVKD. Overall study results and limits: Compared with age-matched healthy donors, untreated hematological or solid cancer patients showed higher blood TCR clonality. The repertoire data cannot show anything about immunological memory following chemotherapy.

The genes are TRBV24-1 and TRBJ1-5, with D uncertain. This sequence originates from a human donor with a solid tumor. The sample comprised blood. The CDR3 DNA follows: TGTGCCACCTCGACGGTTGTAACTGATCAGCCCCAGCATTTT. Translated: CATSTVVTDQPQHF.